This T cell receptor beta chain was sequenced during a study of Ad26.COV2.S vaccination and SARS-CoV-2 variants. V lost 6 bases to trimming and J lost 6 bases; unmatched junction nucleotides: 12. This CDR3 is 16 amino acids long. Per germline, CDR1 MNHNY and CDR2 SVGAGI (reference sequence). This sample's treatment: some 20 received Ad26.COV2.S at low or high dose, single or two shots; 5 received placebo; per-sample allocation not given. The samples date from day 63 after the first vaccine or placebo injection. Some clones are missing from TCRdb's copy, which holds only in-frame ones; the method was immunoSEQ multiplex PCR. The data show 440,000 or so clones, 90% seen once. This clone was detected only once.

The genes are TRBV6-6 and TRBJ2-2; TRBD2 agrees at 8 bases. The specimen was peripheral blood, collected in a trial of Ad26.COV2.S vaccine versus placebo. This clonotype originated in a person aged 18 to 65 who received the Ad26.COV2.S COVID-19 vaccine or a placebo. The CDR3 DNA reads as TGTGCCAGCAGCACCTTAGACGGGAGGGGCCCCGGGGAGCTGTTTTTT. It specifies CASSTLDGRGPGELFF.